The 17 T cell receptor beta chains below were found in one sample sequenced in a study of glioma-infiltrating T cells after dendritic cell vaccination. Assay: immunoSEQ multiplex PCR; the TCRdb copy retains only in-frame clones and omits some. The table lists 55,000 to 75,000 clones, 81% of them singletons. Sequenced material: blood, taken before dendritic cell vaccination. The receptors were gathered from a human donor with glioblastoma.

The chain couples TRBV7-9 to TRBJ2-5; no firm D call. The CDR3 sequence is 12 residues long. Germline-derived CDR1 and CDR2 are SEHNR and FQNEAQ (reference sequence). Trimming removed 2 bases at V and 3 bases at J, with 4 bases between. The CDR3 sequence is CASSLPEETQYF. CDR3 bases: TGTGCCAGCAGCTTACCTGAAGAGACCCAGTACTTC.

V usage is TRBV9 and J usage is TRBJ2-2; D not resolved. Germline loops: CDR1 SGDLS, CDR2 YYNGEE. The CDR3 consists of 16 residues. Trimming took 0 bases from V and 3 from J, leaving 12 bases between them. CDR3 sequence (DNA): TGTGCCAGCAGCGTAGGGTCCAGCCTAGACACCGGGGAGCTGTTTTTT. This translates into CASSVGSSLDTGELFF.

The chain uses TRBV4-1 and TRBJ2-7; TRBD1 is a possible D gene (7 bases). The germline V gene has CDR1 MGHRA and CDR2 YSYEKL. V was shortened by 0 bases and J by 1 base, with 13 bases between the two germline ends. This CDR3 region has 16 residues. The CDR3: CASSQDWAGGSYEQYF. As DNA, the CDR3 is TGCGCCAGCAGCCAAGATTGGGCAGGGGGGTCCTACGAGCAGTACTTC.

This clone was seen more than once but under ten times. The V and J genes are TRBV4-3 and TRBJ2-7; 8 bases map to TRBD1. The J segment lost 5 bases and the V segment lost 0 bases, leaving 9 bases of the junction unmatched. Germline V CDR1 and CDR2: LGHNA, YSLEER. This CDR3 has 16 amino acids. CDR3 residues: CASSQDQGAVWDEQYF. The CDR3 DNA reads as TGCGCCAGCAGCCAAGATCAGGGGGCCGTTTGGGACGAGCAGTACTTC.

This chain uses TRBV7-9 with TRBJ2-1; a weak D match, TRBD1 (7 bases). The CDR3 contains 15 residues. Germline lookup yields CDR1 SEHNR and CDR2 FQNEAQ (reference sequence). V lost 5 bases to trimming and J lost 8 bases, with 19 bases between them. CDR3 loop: CASSQLPQGGDEQFF. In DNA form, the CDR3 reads TGTGCCAGCAGCCAACTACCGCAGGGGGGTGATGAGCAGTTCTTC.

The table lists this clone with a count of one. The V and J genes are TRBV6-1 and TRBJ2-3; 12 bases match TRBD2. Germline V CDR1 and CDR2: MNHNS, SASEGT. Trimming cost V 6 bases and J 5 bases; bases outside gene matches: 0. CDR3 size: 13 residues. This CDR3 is CASRTSGGDTQYF. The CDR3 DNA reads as TGTGCCAGCAGGACTAGCGGGGGAGATACGCAGTATTTT.

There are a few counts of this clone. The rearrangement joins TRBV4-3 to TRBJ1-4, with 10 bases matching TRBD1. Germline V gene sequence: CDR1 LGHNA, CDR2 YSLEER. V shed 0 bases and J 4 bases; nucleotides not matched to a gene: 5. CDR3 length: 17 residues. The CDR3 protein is CASSQDWGTGDNEKLFF. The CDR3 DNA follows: TGCGCCAGCAGCCAAGATTGGGGGACAGGGGATAATGAAAAACTGTTTTTT.

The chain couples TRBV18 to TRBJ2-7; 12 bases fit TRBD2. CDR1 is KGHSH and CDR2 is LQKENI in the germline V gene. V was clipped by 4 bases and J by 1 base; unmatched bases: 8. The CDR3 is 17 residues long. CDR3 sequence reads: CASSLRTSGAESYEQYF. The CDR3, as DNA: TGTGCCAGCTCACTTCGGACTAGCGGGGCCGAATCCTACGAGCAGTACTTC.

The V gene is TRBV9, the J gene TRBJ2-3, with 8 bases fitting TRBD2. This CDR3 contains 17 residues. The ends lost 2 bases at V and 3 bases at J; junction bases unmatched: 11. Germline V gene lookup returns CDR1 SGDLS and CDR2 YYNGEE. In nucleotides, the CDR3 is TGTGCCAGCAGCGTCGCTTCAGCGGGGGAGGTGACAGATACGCAGTATTTT. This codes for CASSVASAGEVTDTQYF.

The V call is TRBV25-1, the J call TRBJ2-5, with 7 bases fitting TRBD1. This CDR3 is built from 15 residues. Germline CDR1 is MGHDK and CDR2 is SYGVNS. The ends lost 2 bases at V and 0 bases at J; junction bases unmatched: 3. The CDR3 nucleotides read TGTGCCAGCAGTGAAAGGGACAGATACCAAGAGACCCAGTACTTC. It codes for CASSERDRYQETQYF.

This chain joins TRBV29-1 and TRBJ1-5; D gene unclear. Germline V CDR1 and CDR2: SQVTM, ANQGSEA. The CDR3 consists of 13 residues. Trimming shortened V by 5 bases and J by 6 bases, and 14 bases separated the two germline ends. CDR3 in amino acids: CSVWEGTGQPQHF. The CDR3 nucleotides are TGCAGCGTTTGGGAGGGAACGGGTCAGCCCCAGCATTTT.

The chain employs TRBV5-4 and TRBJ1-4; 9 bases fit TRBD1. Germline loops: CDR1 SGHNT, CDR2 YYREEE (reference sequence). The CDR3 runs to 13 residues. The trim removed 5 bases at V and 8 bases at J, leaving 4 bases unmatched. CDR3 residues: CASRDRGGEKLFF. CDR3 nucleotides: TGTGCCAGCAGGGACAGGGGAGGGGAAAAACTGTTTTTT.

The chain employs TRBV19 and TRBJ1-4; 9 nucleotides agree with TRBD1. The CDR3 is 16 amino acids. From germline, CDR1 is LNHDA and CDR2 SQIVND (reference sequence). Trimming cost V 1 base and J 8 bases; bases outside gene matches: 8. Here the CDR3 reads CASSIGGQGRREKLFF. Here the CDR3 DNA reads TGTGCCAGTAGTATAGGGGGACAGGGAAGAAGGGAAAAACTGTTTTTT.

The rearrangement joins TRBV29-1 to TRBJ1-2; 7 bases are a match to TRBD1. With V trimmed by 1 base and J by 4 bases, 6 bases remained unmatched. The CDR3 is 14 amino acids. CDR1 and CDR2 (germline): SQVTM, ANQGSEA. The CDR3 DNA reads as TGCAGCGTTGAAGGAGGGGGCCGGGGCTATGGCTACACCTTC. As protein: CSVEGGGRGYGYTF. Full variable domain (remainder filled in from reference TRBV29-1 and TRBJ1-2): SAVISQKPSRDICQRGTSLTIQCQVDSQVTMMFWYRQQPGQSLTLIATANQGSEATYESGFVIDKFPISRPNLTFSTLTVSNMSPEDSSIYLCSVEGGGRGYGYTFGSGTRLTVV.

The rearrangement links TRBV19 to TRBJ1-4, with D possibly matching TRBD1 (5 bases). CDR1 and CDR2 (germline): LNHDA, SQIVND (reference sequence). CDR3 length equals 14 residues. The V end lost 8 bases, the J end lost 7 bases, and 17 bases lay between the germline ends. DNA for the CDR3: TGTGCCAGTTCCCCCGTTGGGGGACTTGAAAAACTGTTTTTT. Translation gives CASSPVGGLEKLFF. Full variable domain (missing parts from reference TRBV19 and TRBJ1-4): DGGITQSPKYLFRKEGQNVTLSCEQNLNHDAMYWYRQDPGQGLRLIYYSQIVNDFQKGDIAEGYSVSREKKESFPLTVTSAQKNPTAFYLCASSPVGGLEKLFFGSGTQLSVL.

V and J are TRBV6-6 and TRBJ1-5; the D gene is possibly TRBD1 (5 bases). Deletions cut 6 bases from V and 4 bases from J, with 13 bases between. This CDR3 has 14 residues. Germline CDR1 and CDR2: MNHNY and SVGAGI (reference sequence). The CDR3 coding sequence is TGTGCCAGCAGCCCGGGGGGGAGTAATCAGCCCCAGCATTTT. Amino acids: CASSPGGSNQPQHF.

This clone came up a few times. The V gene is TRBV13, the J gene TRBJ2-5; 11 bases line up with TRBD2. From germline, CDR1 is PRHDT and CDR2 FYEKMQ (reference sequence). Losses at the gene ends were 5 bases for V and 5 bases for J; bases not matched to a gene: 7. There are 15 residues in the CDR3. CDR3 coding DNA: TGTGCCAGCAGCCCTAGCGGGGGGCGGGGCGAGACCCAGTACTTC. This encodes CASSPSGGRGETQYF.